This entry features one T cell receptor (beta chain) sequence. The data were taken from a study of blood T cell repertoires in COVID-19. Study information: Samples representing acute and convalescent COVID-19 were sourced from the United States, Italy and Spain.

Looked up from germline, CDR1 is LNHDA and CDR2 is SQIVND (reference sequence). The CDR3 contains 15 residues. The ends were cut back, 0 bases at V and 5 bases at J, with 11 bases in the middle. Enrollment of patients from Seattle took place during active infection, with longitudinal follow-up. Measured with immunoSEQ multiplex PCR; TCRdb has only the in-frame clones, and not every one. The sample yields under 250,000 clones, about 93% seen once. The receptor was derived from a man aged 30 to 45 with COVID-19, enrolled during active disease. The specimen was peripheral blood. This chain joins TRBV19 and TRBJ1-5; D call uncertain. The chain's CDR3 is CASSIDGADYQPQHF. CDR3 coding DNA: TGTGCCAGTAGTATAGACGGTGCAGACTATCAGCCCCAGCATTTT.